This T cell receptor (beta chain) stems from a study of regulatory T cells in long-lasting Graves disease. Germline values: CDR1 KGHSH, CDR2 LQKENI. The CDR3 runs 17 residues. V lost 2 bases to trimming and J lost 0 bases; unmatched junction nucleotides: 8. Indicated time point: newly diagnosed GD, antithyroid drugs for less than 3 months. PBMC RNA served as the TCR library source. Construction of TCR beta libraries relied on iRepertoire HTBI primers and on Arm-PCR targeting CDR3 regions. TCRdb recomputed calls from the multiplex PCR reads with MiXCR, one row per CDR3 protein. The repertoire consists of around 420,000 distinct CDR3 sequences, with roughly a sixth occurring once and the leading ten covering around a fifth.

This rearrangement joins TRBV18 to TRBJ1-2, with 8 bases identical to TRBD1. The sequencing here drew on peripheral blood mononuclear cells (PBMCs), taken at new diagnosis, from a patient treated with antithyroid drugs. The sequence was obtained from a female donor with Graves disease. The CDR3 region has the DNA TGTGCCAGCTCACCAGCTTCAGGGGGCTCCCCTAACTATGGCTACACCTTC. Translated: CASSPASGGSPNYGYTF.